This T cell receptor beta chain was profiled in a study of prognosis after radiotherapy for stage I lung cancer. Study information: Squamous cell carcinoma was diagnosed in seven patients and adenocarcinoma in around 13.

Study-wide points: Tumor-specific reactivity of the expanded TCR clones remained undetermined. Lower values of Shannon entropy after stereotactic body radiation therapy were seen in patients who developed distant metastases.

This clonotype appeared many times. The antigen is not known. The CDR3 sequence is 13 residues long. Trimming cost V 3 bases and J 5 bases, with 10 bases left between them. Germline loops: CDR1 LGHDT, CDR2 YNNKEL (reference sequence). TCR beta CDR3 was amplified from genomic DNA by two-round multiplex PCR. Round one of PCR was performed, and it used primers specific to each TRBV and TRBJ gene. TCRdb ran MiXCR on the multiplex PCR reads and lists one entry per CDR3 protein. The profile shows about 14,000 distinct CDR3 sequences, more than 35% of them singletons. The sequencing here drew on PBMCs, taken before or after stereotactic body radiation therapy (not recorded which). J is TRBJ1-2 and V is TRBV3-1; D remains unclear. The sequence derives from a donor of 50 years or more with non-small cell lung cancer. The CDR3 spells CASSQGLNYGYTF. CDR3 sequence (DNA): TGTGCCAGCAGCCAGGGGTTGAATTATGGCTACACCTTC.